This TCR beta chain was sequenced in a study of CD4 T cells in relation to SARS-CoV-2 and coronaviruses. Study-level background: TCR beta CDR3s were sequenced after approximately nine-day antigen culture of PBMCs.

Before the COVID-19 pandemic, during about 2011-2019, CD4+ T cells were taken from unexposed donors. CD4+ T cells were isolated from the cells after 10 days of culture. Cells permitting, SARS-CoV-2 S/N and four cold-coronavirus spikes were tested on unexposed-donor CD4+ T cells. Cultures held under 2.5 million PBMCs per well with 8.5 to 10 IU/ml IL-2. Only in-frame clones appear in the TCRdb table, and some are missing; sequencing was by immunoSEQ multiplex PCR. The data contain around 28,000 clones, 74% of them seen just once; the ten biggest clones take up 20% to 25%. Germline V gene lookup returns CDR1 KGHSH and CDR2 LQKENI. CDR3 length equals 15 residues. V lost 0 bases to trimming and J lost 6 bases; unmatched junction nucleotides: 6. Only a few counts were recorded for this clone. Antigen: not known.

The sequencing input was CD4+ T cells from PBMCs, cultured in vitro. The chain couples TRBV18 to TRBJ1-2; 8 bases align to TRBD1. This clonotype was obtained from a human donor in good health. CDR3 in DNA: TGTGCCAGCTCACCACCGTGGACAGGGAGCGATGGCTACACCTTC. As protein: CASSPPWTGSDGYTF.